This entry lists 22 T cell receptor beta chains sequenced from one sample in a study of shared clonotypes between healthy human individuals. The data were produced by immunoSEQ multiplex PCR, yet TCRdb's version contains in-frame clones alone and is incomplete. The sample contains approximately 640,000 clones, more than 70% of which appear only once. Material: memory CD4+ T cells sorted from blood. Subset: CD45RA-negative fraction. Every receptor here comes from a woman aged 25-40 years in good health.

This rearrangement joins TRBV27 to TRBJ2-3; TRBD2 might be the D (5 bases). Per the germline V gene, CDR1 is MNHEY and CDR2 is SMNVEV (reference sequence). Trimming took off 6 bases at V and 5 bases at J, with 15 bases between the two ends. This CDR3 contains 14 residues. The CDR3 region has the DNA TGTGCCAGCAGACCACTCGACCGGGGAGATACGCAGTATTTT. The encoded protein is CASRPLDRGDTQYF.

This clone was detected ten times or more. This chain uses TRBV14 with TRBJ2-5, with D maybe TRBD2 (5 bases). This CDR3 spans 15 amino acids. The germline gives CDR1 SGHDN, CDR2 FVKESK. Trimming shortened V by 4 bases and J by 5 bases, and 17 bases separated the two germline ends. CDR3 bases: TGTGCCAGCAGCCCGGGATCGCGGAGCGCCGAGACCCAGTACTTC. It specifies CASSPGSRSAETQYF.

The CDR3 DNA reads TGTGCCAGCAGTTTAAGGTGGCTAGCGGACACAGATACGCAGTATTTT. Translation: CASSLRWLADTDTQYF. V usage is TRBV27 and J usage is TRBJ2-3; 7 bases are shared with TRBD2. The length of the CDR3 is 16 residues. CDR1 and CDR2 from the germline V gene are MNHEY and SMNVEV (reference sequence). Unmatched junction bases numbered 7, after V lost 2 bases and J lost 2 bases.

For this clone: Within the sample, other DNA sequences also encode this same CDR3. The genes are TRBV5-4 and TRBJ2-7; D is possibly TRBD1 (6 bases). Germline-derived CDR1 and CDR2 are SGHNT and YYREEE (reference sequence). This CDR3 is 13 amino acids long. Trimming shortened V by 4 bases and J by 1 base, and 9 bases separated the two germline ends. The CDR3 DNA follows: TGTGCCAGCAGCCTACAGGGATCCTACGAGCAGTACTTC. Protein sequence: CASSLQGSYEQYF. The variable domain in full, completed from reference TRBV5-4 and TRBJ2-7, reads ETGVTQSPTHLIKTRGQQVTLRCSSQSGHNTVSWYQQALGQGPQFIFQYYREEENGRGNFPPRFSGLQFPNYSSELNVNALELDDSALYLCASSLQGSYEQYFGPGTRLTVT.

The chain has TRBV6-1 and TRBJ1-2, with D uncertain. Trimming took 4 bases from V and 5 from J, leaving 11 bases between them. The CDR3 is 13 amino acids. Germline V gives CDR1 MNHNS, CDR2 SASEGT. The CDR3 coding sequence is TGTGCCAGCAGTGTTGCTATGGTATATGGCTACACCTTC. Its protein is CASSVAMVYGYTF.

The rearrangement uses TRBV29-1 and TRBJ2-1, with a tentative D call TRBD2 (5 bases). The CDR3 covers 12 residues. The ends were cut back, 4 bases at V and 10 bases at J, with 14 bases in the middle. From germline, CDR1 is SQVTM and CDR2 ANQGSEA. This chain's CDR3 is CSVGLLRREQFF. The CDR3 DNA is TGCAGCGTTGGACTACTACGGAGGGAGCAGTTCTTC.

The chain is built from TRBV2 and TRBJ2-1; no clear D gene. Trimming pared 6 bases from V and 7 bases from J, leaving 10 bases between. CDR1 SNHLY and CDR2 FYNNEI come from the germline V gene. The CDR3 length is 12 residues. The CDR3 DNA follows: TGTGCCAGCAGAAGAGAAGGTAATGAGCAGTTCTTC. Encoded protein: CASRREGNEQFF.

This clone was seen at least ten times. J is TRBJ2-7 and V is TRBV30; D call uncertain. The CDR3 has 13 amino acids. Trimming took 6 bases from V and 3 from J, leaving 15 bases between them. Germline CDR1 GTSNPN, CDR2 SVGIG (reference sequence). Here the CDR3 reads CACVQLNLYEQYF. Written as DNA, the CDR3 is TGTGCCTGCGTCCAATTAAATCTCTACGAGCAGTACTTC. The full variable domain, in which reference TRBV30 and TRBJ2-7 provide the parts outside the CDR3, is SQTIHQWPATLVQPVGSPLSLECTVEGTSNPNLYWYRQAAGRGLQLLFYSVGIGQISSEVPQNLSASRPQDRQFILSSKKLLLSDSGFYLCACVQLNLYEQYFGPGTRLTVT.

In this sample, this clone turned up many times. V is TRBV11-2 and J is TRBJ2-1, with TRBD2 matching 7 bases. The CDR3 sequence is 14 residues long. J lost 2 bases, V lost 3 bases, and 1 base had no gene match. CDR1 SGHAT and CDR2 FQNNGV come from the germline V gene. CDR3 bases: TGTGCCAGCAGCTTGCTAGCGGCCTACAATGAGCAGTTCTTC. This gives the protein CASSLLAAYNEQFF.

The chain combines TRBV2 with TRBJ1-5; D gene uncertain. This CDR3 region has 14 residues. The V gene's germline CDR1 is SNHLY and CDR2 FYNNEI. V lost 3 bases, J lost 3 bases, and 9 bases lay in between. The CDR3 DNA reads TGTGCCAGCAGTGATCAGTCCCCCAATCAGCCCCAGCATTTT. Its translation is CASSDQSPNQPQHF.

CDR3 in DNA: TGCGCCAGCAGCTCGGGACTAGCGGGTGGGGAGACCCAGTACTTC. It specifies CASSSGLAGGETQYF. J is TRBJ2-5 and V is TRBV5-1, with TRBD2 matching over 12 bases. The V segment lost 3 bases and the J segment 5 bases; nucleotides outside the gene matches: 5. CDR1 and CDR2 from the germline V gene are SGHRS and YFSETQ. The CDR3 spans 15 residues.

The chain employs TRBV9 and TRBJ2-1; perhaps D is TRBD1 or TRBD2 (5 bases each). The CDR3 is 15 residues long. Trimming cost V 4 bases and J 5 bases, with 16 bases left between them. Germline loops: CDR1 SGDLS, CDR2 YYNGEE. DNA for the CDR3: TGTGCCAGCAGCTGGGACGGATTACAGAACAATGAGCAGTTCTTC. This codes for CASSWDGLQNNEQFF. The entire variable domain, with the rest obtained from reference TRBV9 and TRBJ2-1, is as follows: DSGVTQTPKHLITATGQRVTLRCSPRSGDLSVYWYQQSLDQGLQFLIQYYNGEERAKGNILERFSAQQFPDLHSELNLSSLELGDSALYFCASSWDGLQNNEQFFGPGTRLTVL.

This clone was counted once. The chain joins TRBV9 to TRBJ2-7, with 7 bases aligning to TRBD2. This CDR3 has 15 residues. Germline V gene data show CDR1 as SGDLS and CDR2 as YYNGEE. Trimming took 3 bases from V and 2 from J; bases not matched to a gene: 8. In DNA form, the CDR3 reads TGTGCCAGCAGCGGGCAGGGAGCGGGGACCTACGAGCAGTACTTC. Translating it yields CASSGQGAGTYEQYF.

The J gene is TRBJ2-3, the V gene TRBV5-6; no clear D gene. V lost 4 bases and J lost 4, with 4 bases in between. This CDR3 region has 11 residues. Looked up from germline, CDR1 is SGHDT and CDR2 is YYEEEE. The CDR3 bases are TGTGCCAGCAGCCAAGCAGATACGCAGTATTTT. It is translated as CASSQADTQYF.

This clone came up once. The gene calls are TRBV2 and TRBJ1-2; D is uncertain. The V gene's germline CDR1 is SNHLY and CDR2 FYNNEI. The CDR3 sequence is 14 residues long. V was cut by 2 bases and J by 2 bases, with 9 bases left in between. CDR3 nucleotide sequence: TGTGCCAGCAGTGAAATCGGCGGAAACTATGGCTACACCTTC. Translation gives CASSEIGGNYGYTF.

The CDR3 spells CASSLYTGLVQSTEAFF. DNA of the CDR3: TGTGCCAGCAGTTTATATACAGGGCTGGTCCAGAGCACTGAAGCTTTCTTT. The chain has TRBV28 and TRBJ1-1, with D maybe TRBD1 (6 bases). Germline CDR1 and CDR2: MDHEN and SYDVKM. The length of the CDR3 is 17 residues. Trimming removed 1 base from V and 4 bases from J, with 19 bases in between.

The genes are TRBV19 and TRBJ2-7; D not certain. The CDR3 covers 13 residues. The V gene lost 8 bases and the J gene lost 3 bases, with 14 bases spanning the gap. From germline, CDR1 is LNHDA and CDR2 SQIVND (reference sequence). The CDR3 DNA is TGTGCCAGTGCGAGCCTAGATCTCTACGAGCAGTACTTC. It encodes CASASLDLYEQYF.

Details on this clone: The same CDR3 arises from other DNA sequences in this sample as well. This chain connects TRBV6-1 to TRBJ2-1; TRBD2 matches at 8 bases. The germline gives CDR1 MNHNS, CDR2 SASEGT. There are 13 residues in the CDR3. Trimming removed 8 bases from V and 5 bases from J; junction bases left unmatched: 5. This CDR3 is CASGLAGDNEQFF. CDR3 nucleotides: TGTGCCAGCGGCCTAGCGGGCGACAATGAGCAGTTCTTC.

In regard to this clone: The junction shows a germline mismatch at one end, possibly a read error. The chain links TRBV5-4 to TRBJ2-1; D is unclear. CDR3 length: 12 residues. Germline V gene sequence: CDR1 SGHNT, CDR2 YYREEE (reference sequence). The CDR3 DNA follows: TGTGCCAGCAGATTGGACGATAATGAGCAGTTCTTC. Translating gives CASRLDDNEQFF.

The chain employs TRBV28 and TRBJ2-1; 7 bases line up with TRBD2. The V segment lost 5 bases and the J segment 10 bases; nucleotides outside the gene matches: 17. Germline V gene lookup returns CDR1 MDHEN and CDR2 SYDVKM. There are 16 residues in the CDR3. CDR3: CASSPPGGRIGGEQFF. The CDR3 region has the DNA TGTGCCAGCAGTCCGCCGGGCGGGAGAATTGGCGGGGAGCAGTTCTTC.

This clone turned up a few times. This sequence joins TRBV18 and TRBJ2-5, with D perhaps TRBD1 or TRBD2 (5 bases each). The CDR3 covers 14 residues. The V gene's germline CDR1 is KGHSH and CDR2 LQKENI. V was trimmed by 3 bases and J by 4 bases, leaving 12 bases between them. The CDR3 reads CASSPGTKSETQYF. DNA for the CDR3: TGTGCCAGCTCACCGGGGACGAAATCAGAGACCCAGTACTTC.

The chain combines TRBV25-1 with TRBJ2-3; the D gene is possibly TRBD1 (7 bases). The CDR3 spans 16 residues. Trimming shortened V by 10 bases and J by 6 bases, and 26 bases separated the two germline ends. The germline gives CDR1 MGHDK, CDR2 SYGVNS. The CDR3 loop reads CATTSPQGGRMDTQYF. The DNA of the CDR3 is TGTGCCACCACTTCGCCGCAGGGGGGCAGAATGGATACGCAGTATTTT.